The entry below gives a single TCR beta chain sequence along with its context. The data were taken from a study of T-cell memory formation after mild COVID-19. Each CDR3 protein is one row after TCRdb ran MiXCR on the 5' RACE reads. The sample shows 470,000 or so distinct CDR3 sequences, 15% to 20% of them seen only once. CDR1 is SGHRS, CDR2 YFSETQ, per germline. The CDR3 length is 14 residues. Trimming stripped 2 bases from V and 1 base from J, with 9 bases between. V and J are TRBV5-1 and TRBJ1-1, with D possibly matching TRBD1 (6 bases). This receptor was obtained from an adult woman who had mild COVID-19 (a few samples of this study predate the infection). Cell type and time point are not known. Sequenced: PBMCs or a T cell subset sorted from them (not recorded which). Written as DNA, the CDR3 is TGCGCCAGCAGCTTTGAGGACAGGAACACTGAAGCTTTCTTT. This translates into CASSFEDRNTEAFF.